These 18 T cell receptor beta chains were all obtained from the same sample, sequenced in a study of human T cells and chemical hapten exposure. Noted time point: patch test 3, about 24 weeks after DPC sensitization. Treatment: therapeutic diphenylcyclopropenone sensitization with weekly scalp DPC. TCRdb passed the RACE reads through MiXCR, listing each CDR3 protein once. The sample includes roughly 200,000 distinct CDR3 sequences, under 30% of them seen just once. The source was whole blood, collected in connection with sensitization to the hapten diphenylcyclopropenone (DPC). Receptors were obtained from a woman aged 40 to 50 with alopecia areata. Some clones in this sample may be carry-over from other donors' samples.

This clonotype was observed a few times. V usage is TRBV10-3 and J usage is TRBJ1-1; D unclear. Trimming removed 0 bases at V and 4 bases at J, with 12 bases between. CDR1 is ENHRY and CDR2 is SYGVKD in the germline V gene. The CDR3 spans 15 residues. The CDR3 sequence: CAISESGIRPTEAFF. As DNA, the CDR3 is TGTGCCATCAGTGAGTCCGGGATCAGACCCACTGAAGCTTTCTTT.

The chain employs TRBV11-2 and TRBJ1-1; no firm D call. V lost 6 bases, J lost 0 bases, and 11 bases lay in between. The CDR3 has 14 residues. Germline values: CDR1 SGHAT, CDR2 FQNNGV. CDR3 in amino acids: CASSQEAVNTEAFF. The CDR3 DNA reads as TGTGCCAGCAGTCAAGAAGCCGTGAACACTGAAGCTTTCTTT.

This clonotype was seen a handful of times. The V gene is TRBV13, the J gene TRBJ2-7, with 10 bases lining up with TRBD2. Trimming removed 3 bases from V and 4 bases from J; junction bases left unmatched: 6. Germline V gene lookup returns CDR1 PRHDT and CDR2 FYEKMQ (reference sequence). The CDR3 extends over 15 amino acids. The CDR3 DNA follows: TGTGCCAGCAGCTTCGCTAGCGGGAGTAGTTACGAGCAGTACTTC. Translating gives CASSFASGSSYEQYF.

A few counts support this clonotype. V usage is TRBV4-3 and J usage is TRBJ2-3, with 10 bases identical to TRBD1. V lost 3 bases and J lost 2; bases outside the gene matches: 11. The CDR3 totals 18 residues. The germline gives CDR1 LGHNA, CDR2 YSLEER. This CDR3 reads CASSQLQRGTGDTDTQYF. In nucleotides, the CDR3 is TGCGCCAGCAGCCAGTTACAAAGAGGGACAGGGGACACAGATACGCAGTATTTT.

This clonotype was counted between two and nine times. The V gene is TRBV4-1, the J gene TRBJ1-5, with 7 bases matching TRBD1. The V gene end was trimmed by 4 bases and the J gene end by 7 bases; junction bases not matched to a gene: 7. Germline-derived CDR1 and CDR2 are MGHRA and YSYEKL. The length of the CDR3 is 14 residues. Here the CDR3 reads CASSLPTGRQPQHF. The CDR3 DNA sequence: TGCGCCAGCAGCCTTCCGACAGGGCGACAGCCCCAGCATTTT.

The rearrangement uses TRBV20-1 and TRBJ2-1; D remains unclear. The germline CDR1 and CDR2 sequences are DFQATT and SNEGSKA (reference sequence). This CDR3 region has 14 residues. Trimming took off 5 bases at V and 2 bases at J, with 13 bases between the two ends. The CDR3 region is CSAPTPLTYNEQFF. The CDR3 DNA reads as TGCAGTGCTCCAACCCCTTTAACCTACAATGAGCAGTTCTTC.

The V call is TRBV5-6, the J call TRBJ2-1, with 9 positions matching TRBD2. With 5 bases clipped from V and 2 bases from J, the junction kept 5 bases outside the gene matches. The CDR3 is made up of 15 amino acids. The germline V gene has CDR1 SGHDT and CDR2 YYEEEE. CDR3 DNA: TGTGCCAGCAGAGAAAGCGGGAGGCCCTACAATGAGCAGTTCTTC. Translation: CASRESGRPYNEQFF.

This clonotype was detected only a few times. This chain joins TRBV3-1 and TRBJ2-6; D unresolved. V shed 4 bases and J shed 0 bases, with 7 bases lying between them. Germline V gives CDR1 LGHDT, CDR2 YNNKEL (reference sequence). This CDR3 has 15 amino acids. CDR3 residues: CASSPHTSGANVLTF. CDR3 sequence (DNA): TGTGCCAGCAGCCCCCACACCTCTGGGGCCAACGTCCTGACTTTC.

This clonotype appeared many times. The chain couples TRBV7-2 to TRBJ1-6; D is undetermined. V lost 1 base, J lost 5 bases, and 12 bases lay in between. The CDR3 extends over 16 amino acids. Germline lookup yields CDR1 SGHTA and CDR2 FQGNSA. CDR3 sequence reads: CASSLERTDNNSPLHF. The CDR3 bases are TGTGCCAGCAGCTTAGAGCGAACAGATAATAATTCACCCCTCCACTTT.

This clonotype appeared a few times. The J gene is TRBJ2-7, the V gene TRBV12-3 or TRBV12-4, with D perhaps TRBD1 or TRBD2 (5 bases each). V lost 5 bases, J lost 2 bases, and 13 bases lay in between. CDR3 length: 14 residues. CDR3 in amino acids: CASSTGPQPYEQYF. The CDR3, as DNA: TGTGCCAGCAGTACGGGACCCCAACCCTACGAGCAGTACTTC.

This clonotype came up a few times. V is TRBV7-2 and J is TRBJ2-7; possible D gene TRBD2, 5 bases. The CDR3 spans 13 residues. V gave up 5 bases and J gave up 6 bases, with 14 bases separating them. Germline V gives CDR1 SGHTA, CDR2 FQGNSA. The CDR3 sequence is CASSPGELSEQYF. The DNA for the CDR3 is TGTGCCAGCAGCCCCGGGGAGTTGAGCGAGCAGTACTTC.

J is TRBJ2-3 and V is TRBV20-1; 13 nucleotides line up with TRBD2. This CDR3 comprises 15 residues. V lost 5 bases, J lost 5 bases, and 7 bases stayed unmatched. CDR1 is DFQATT, CDR2 SNEGSKA, per germline (reference sequence). The DNA for the CDR3 is TGCAGTGCTCAAACTAGCGGGAGGGCCGAAGATACGCAGTATTTT. Its protein is CSAQTSGRAEDTQYF.

This clonotype has at least ten counts. The chain uses TRBV5-1 and TRBJ1-2, with no clear D. Per germline, CDR1 SGHRS and CDR2 YFSETQ. The CDR3 has 14 residues. Trimming left V 0 bases short and J 0 bases short, with 6 bases between. CDR3 loop: CASSLGGSNYGYTF. The CDR3 nucleotides read TGCGCCAGCAGCTTGGGTGGATCTAACTATGGCTACACCTTC.

The rearrangement joins TRBV12-3 or TRBV12-4 to TRBJ2-1; D is possibly TRBD1 or TRBD2 (5 bases each). V was pared by 7 bases and J by 3 bases, with 16 bases between. CDR3 length: 15 residues. The CDR3 sequence is CASNHRDALYNEQFF. Here the CDR3 DNA reads TGTGCCAGCAATCACCGGGACGCTCTCTACAATGAGCAGTTCTTC.

This chain connects TRBV27 to TRBJ2-7; D is uncertain. This CDR3 has 14 residues. V was clipped by 0 bases and J by 7 bases, with 13 bases between them. Germline assignment: CDR1 MNHEY and CDR2 SMNVEV (reference sequence). The CDR3 is CASSLSRPPNEQYF. The DNA of the CDR3 is TGTGCCAGCAGTTTATCAAGACCGCCCAATGAGCAGTACTTC.

The rearrangement uses TRBV7-2 and TRBJ1-1; no clear D. CDR3 length: 13 amino acids. CDR1 is SGHTA and CDR2 is FQGNSA in the germline V gene. Trimming left V 2 bases short and J 1 base short, with 5 bases between. The CDR3 coding sequence is TGTGCCAGCAGCTTATCCAAGAACACTGAAGCTTTCTTT. Translated, it gives CASSLSKNTEAFF. Full variable domain (rest looked up from reference TRBV7-2 and TRBJ1-1): GAGVSQSPSNKVTEKGKDVELRCDPISGHTALYWYRQSLGQGLEFLIYFQGNSAPDKSGLPSDRFSAERTGGSVSTLTIQRTQQEDSAVYLCASSLSKNTEAFFGQGTRLTVV.

This clonotype was detected only a few times. The chain combines TRBV5-1 with TRBJ2-3; 11 bases fit TRBD2. The CDR3 is 16 residues long. V dropped 3 bases and J dropped 2; count of bases not matched to a gene: 5. Germline loops: CDR1 SGHRS, CDR2 YFSETQ. The CDR3 coding sequence is TGCGCCAGCAGCTCCGGGACTAGCGGATTCACAGATACGCAGTATTTT. Amino acids: CASSSGTSGFTDTQYF.

This clonotype was detected only a few times. This sequence joins TRBV7-3 and TRBJ2-3, with D perhaps TRBD2 (6 bases). The CDR3 has 12 amino acids. Germline V gene lookup returns CDR1 SGHTA and CDR2 FQGTGA. V was shortened by 5 bases and J by 9 bases, with 12 bases between the two germline ends. CDR3 DNA: TGTGCCAGCAGCCGGGACTTTAGGACGCAGTATTTT. Translated, it gives CASSRDFRTQYF.